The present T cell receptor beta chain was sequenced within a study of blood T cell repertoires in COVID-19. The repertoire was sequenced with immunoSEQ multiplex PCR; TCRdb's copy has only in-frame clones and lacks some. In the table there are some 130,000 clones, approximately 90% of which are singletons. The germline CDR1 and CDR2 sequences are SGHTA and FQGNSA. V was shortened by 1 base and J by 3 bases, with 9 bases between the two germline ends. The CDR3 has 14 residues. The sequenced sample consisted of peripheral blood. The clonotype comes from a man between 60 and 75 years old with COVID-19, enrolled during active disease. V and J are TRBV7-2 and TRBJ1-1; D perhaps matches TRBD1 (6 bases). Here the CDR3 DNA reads TGTGCCAGCAGCTTAGGGCCAGGGGACACTGAAGCTTTCTTT. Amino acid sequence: CASSLGPGDTEAFF.